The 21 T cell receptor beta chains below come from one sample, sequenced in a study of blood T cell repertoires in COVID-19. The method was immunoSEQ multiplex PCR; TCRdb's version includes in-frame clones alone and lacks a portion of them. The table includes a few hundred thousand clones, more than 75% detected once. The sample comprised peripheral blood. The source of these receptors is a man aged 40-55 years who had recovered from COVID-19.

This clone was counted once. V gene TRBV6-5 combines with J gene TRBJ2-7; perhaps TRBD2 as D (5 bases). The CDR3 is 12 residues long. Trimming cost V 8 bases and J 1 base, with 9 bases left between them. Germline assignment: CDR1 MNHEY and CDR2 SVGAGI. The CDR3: CASSAGSYEQYF. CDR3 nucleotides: TGTGCCAGCTCCGCGGGTTCCTACGAGCAGTACTTC.

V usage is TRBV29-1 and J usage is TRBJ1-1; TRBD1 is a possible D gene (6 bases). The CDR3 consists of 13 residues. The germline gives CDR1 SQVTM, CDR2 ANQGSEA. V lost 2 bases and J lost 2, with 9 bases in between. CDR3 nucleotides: TGCAGCGTTGAAAGGGACACAAACACTGAAGCTTTCTTT. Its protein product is CSVERDTNTEAFF.

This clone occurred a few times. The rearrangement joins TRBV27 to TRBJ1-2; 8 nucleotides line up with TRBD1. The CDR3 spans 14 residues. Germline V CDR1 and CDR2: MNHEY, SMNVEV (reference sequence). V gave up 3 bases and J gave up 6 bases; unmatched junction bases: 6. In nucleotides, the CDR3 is TGTGCCAGCAGTTTGTCAGGGGGCTGGGATGGCTACACCTTC. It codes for CASSLSGGWDGYTF.

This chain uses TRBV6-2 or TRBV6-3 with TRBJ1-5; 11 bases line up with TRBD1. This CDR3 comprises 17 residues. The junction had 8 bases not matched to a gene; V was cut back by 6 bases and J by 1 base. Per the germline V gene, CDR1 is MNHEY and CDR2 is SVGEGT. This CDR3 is CASSSDRGRRSNQPQHF. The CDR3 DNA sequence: TGTGCCAGCAGCTCGGACAGGGGGCGTCGGAGCAATCAGCCCCAGCATTTT.

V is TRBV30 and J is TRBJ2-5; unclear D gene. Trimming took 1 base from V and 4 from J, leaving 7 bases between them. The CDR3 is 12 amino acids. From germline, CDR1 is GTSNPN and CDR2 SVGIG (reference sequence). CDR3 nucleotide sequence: TGTGCCTGGAGTGCGATCGGAGAGACCCAGTACTTC. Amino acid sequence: CAWSAIGETQYF.

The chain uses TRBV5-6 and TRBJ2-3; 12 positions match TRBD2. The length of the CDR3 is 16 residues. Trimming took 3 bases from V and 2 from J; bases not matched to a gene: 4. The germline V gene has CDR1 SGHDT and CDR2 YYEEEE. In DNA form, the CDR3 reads TGTGCCAGCAGCTCGCTAGCGGGGGGGCTCACAGATACGCAGTATTTT. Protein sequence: CASSSLAGGLTDTQYF.

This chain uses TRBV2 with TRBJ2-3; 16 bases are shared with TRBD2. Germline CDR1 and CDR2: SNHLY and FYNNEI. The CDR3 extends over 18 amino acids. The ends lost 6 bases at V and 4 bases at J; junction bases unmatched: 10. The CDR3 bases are TGTGCCAGCAGATTAGGGACTAGCGGGAGGGCCAGGGCAGATACGCAGTATTTT. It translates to CASRLGTSGRARADTQYF.

Here the CDR3 DNA reads TGTGCCAGCAGCCCGCGGTTGGGGACAGGGGGATCCTACGAGCAGTACTTC. It codes for CASSPRLGTGGSYEQYF. The chain has TRBV5-6 and TRBJ2-7; TRBD1 matches at 11 bases. CDR3 length: 17 residues. J was trimmed by 1 base and V by 4 bases; bases with no gene match: 10. Germline lookup yields CDR1 SGHDT and CDR2 YYEEEE.

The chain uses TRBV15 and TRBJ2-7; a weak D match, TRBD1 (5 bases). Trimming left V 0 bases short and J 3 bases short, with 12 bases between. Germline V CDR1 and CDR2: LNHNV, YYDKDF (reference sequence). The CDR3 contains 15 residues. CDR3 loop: CATSRDSRTLYEQYF. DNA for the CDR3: TGTGCCACCAGCAGAGATTCCAGGACACTCTACGAGCAGTACTTC.

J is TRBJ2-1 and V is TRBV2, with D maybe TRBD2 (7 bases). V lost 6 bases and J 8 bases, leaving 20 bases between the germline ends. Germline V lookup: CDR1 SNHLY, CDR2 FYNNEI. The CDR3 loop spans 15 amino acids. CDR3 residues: CASRLEAGGLHEQFF. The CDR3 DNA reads TGTGCCAGCAGACTTGAAGCCGGGGGGCTCCATGAGCAGTTCTTC.

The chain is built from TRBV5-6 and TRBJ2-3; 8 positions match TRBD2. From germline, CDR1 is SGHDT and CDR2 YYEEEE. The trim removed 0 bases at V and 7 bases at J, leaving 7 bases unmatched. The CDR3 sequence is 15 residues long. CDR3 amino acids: CASSLGLSGGNTQYF. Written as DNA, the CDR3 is TGTGCCAGCAGCTTGGGCTTAAGCGGGGGAAATACGCAGTATTTT.

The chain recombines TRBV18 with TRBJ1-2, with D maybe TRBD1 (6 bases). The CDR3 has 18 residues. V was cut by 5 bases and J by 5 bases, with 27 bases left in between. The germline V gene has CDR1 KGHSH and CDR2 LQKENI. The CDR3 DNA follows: TGTGCCAGCTCAACATCATTCCCGGACAGAGCACAATTATATGGCTACACCTTC. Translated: CASSTSFPDRAQLYGYTF.

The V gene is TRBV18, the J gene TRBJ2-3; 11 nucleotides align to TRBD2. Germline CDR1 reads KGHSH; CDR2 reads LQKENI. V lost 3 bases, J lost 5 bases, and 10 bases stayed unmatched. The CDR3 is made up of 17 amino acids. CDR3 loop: CASSPITSGSVGDTQYF. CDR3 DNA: TGTGCCAGCTCACCGATAACTAGCGGGAGTGTTGGAGATACGCAGTATTTT. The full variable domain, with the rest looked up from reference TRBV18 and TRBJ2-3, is NAGVMQNPRHLVRRRGQEARLRCSPMKGHSHVYWYRQLPEEGLKFMVYLQKENIIDESGMPKERFSAEFPKEGPSILRIQQVVRGDSAAYFCASSPITSGSVGDTQYFGPGTRLTVL.

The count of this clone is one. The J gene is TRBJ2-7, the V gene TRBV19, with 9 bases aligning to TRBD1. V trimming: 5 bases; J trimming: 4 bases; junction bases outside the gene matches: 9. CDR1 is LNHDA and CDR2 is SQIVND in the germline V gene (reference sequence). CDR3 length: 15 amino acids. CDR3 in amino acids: CASSDRGSTRYEQYF. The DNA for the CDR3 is TGTGCCAGTAGTGACAGGGGGTCAACACGGTACGAGCAGTACTTC.

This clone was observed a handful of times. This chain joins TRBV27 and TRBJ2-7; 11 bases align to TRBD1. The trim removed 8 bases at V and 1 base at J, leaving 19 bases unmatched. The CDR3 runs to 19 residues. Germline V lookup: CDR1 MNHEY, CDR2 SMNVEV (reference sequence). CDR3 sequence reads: CASPRIKDRGPMNSYEQYF. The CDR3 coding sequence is TGTGCCAGCCCCCGAATAAAGGACAGGGGGCCTATGAATTCCTACGAGCAGTACTTC.

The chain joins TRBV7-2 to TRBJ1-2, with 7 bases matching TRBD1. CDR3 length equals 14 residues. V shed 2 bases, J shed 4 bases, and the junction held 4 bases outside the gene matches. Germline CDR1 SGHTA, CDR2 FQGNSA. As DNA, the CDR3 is TGTGCCAGCAGCTTAACATGGACAGGCTATGGCTACACCTTC. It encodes CASSLTWTGYGYTF. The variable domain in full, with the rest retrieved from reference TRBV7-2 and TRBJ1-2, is GAGVSQSPSNKVTEKGKDVELRCDPISGHTALYWYRQSLGQGLEFLIYFQGNSAPDKSGLPSDRFSAERTGGSVSTLTIQRTQQEDSAVYLCASSLTWTGYGYTFGSGTRLTVV.

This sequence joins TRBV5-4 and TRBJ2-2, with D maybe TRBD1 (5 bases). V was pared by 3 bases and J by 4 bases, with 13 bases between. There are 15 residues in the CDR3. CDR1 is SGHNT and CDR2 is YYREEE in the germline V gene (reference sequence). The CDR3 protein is CASSSSRTFTGELFF. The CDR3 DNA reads TGTGCCAGCAGCTCATCCCGGACATTCACCGGGGAGCTGTTTTTT.

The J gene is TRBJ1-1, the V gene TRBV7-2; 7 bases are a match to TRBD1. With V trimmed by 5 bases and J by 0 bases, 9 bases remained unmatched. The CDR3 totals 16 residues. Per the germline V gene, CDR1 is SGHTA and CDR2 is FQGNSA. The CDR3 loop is CASSPRRGLMNTEAFF. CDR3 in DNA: TGTGCCAGCAGCCCCCGTAGGGGGCTAATGAACACTGAAGCTTTCTTT.

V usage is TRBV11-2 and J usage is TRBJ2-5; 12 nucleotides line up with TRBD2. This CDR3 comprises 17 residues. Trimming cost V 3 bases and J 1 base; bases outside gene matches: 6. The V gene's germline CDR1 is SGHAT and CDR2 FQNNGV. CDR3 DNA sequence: TGTGCCAGCAGCTTGGCTAGACTAGCGGGGGCCCAAGAGACCCAGTACTTC. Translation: CASSLARLAGAQETQYF.

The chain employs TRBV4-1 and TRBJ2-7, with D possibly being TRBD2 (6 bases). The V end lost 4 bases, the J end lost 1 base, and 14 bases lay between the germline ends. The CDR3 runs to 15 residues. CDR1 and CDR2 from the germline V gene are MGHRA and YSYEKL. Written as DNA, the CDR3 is TGCGCCAGCAGCCTAAGCCGGGACTTTTCCTACGAGCAGTACTTC. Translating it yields CASSLSRDFSYEQYF.

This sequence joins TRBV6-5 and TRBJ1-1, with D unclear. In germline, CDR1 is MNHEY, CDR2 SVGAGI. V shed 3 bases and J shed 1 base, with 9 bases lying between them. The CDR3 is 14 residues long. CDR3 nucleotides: TGTGCCAGCAGTTATCTTCCAGGGAACACTGAAGCTTTCTTT. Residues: CASSYLPGNTEAFF.